These 19 T cell receptor beta chains were all obtained from the same sample, sequenced in a study of type 1 regulatory T cells. These receptors' antigens are unknown. TCRdb reprocessed the reads via MiXCR and lists one record per CDR3 protein. The data hold about 60,000 distinct CDR3 sequences, with over 50% observed a single time. The sample consisted of cultured non-Tr1 T cells, either the whole culture or a sorted T cell fraction (not recorded which). These receptors were obtained from a human donor in good health.

This sequence joins TRBV20-1 and TRBJ2-1; no clear D gene. The length of the CDR3 is 10 residues. Germline loops: CDR1 DFQATT, CDR2 SNEGSKA (reference sequence). V lost 3 bases, J lost 5 bases, and 2 bases lay in between. The CDR3 DNA is TGCAGTGCTAGCCACAATGAGCAGTTCTTC. It encodes CSASHNEQFF.

This clonotype has just one count. The CDR3 sequence: CASSPETAGVEQFF. CDR3 bases: TGTGCCAGCAGCCCGGAAACCGCAGGGGTCGAGCAGTTCTTC. This chain joins TRBV3-1 and TRBJ2-1; TRBD1 might be the D (6 bases). Germline V gene lookup returns CDR1 LGHDT and CDR2 YNNKEL (reference sequence). The CDR3 totals 14 residues. V gave up 4 bases and J gave up 10 bases, with 17 bases separating them.

This chain connects TRBV7-9 to TRBJ1-2; D uncertain. V gave up 1 base and J gave up 4 bases, with 7 bases separating them. In germline, CDR1 is SEHNR, CDR2 FQNEAQ (reference sequence). The length of the CDR3 is 13 residues. CDR3 in DNA: TGTGCCAGCAGCTTAGACACCATCTATGGCTACACCTTC. Translated: CASSLDTIYGYTF.

This clonotype was counted a few times. The rearrangement links TRBV5-1 to TRBJ2-1; 10 bases align to TRBD2. Germline CDR1 reads SGHRS; CDR2 reads YFSETQ. V lost 0 bases, J lost 7 bases, and 7 bases stayed unmatched. The CDR3 is made up of 16 amino acids. Here the CDR3 DNA reads TGCGCCAGCAGCTTGGCCCCAGCGGGAGGGTTTAATGAGCAGTTCTTC. This translates into CASSLAPAGGFNEQFF.

This clonotype was detected only a few times. V and J are TRBV5-5 and TRBJ2-6; weak D call: TRBD1 (5 bases). CDR3 length: 18 amino acids. V was clipped by 1 base and J by 2 bases, with 16 bases between them. Germline CDR1 SGHKS, CDR2 YYEKEE (reference sequence). This chain's CDR3 is CASSLNFWTRTGANVLTF. The CDR3 DNA sequence: TGTGCCAGCAGCTTGAATTTTTGGACAAGAACTGGGGCCAACGTCCTGACTTTC. Full variable domain (outside the CDR3, taken from reference TRBV5-5 and TRBJ2-6): DAGVTQSPTHLIKTRGQQVTLRCSPISGHKSVSWYQQVLGQGPQFIFQYYEKEERGRGNFPDRFSARQFPNYSSELNVNALLLGDSALYLCASSLNFWTRTGANVLTFGAGSRLTVL.

This clonotype was seen many times. The chain combines TRBV6-5 with TRBJ2-3; 14 nucleotides line up with TRBD2. V lost 7 bases, J lost 13 bases, and 4 bases stayed unmatched. Germline values: CDR1 MNHEY, CDR2 SVGAGI. This CDR3 has 12 amino acids. DNA for the CDR3: TGTGCCAGCAAAGGGACTAGCGGGAGCAAGTATTTT. It translates to CASKGTSGSKYF.

This chain connects TRBV4-2 to TRBJ2-3, with 7 nucleotides matching TRBD1. V gave up 2 bases and J gave up 4 bases; unmatched junction bases: 9. CDR1 is LGHNA, CDR2 YNFKEQ, per germline. The CDR3 is 16 amino acids. Written as DNA, the CDR3 is TGTGCCAGCAGCCAACTTGGAACAGGGGATTCAGATACGCAGTATTTT. Its protein product is CASSQLGTGDSDTQYF.

The chain uses TRBV7-9 and TRBJ2-5, with D tentatively TRBD1 (6 bases). Germline CDR1 SEHNR, CDR2 FQNEAQ (reference sequence). The V end was cut by 5 bases, the J end by 5 bases, with 12 bases between. The CDR3 contains 13 residues. CDR3 sequence reads: CASSIQGGETQYF. The CDR3 bases are TGTGCCAGCAGCATACAGGGCGGGGAGACCCAGTACTTC.

DNA for the CDR3: TGCAGTGCGACAACAGGGTCAGATACGCAGTATTTT. Translation: CSATTGSDTQYF. The chain carries TRBV20-1 and TRBJ2-3, with D perhaps matching TRBD1 (6 bases). The CDR3 loop spans 12 amino acids. Trimming took off 6 bases at V and 4 bases at J, with 11 bases between the two ends. In germline, CDR1 is DFQATT, CDR2 SNEGSKA (reference sequence).

The V call is TRBV5-6, the J call TRBJ1-1; D may be TRBD1 (5 bases). The length of the CDR3 is 15 residues. Germline V gene data show CDR1 as SGHDT and CDR2 as YYEEEE. The V and J ends lost 3 bases and 0 bases respectively, with 12 bases between them. The DNA of the CDR3 is TGTGCCAGCAGCTCTTGGGGGAAAATGAACACTGAAGCTTTCTTT. Translation: CASSSWGKMNTEAFF.

To note about this clonotype: A read error may account for a junction end that differs from germline. This chain joins TRBV29-1 and TRBJ2-2, with TRBD1 matching over 8 bases. Germline loops: CDR1 SQVTM, CDR2 ANQGSEA. The CDR3 runs to 10 residues. The CDR3 DNA reads as TGTTCAGGGGGCTCCGAGGAGCTGTTTTTT. As protein: CSGGSEELFF.

The genes are TRBV20-1 and TRBJ1-5, with 8 positions matching TRBD1. The CDR3 is 15 residues long. With 0 bases clipped from V and 6 bases from J, the junction kept 7 bases outside the gene matches. Looked up from germline, CDR1 is DFQATT and CDR2 is SNEGSKA (reference sequence). DNA of the CDR3: TGCAGTGCTAGAGAGGGGCAGGGGGCCAGTCAGCCCCAGCATTTT. Its protein is CSAREGQGASQPQHF.

The chain couples TRBV6-2 or TRBV6-3 to TRBJ2-1, with 10 bases identical to TRBD2. Germline V gene lookup returns CDR1 MNHEY and CDR2 SVGEGT. J was trimmed by 4 bases and V by 4 bases; bases with no gene match: 7. This CDR3 has 16 amino acids. The CDR3 sequence: CASSFHSSGGYNEQFF. The CDR3 nucleotides read TGTGCCAGCAGTTTTCATTCTAGCGGGGGATACAATGAGCAGTTCTTC.

This clonotype showed up just a few times. The chain combines TRBV28 with TRBJ2-2, with D uncertain. The CDR3 covers 15 residues. Trimming pared 6 bases from V and 0 bases from J, leaving 11 bases between. Germline V gene data show CDR1 as MDHEN and CDR2 as SYDVKM. The CDR3 DNA is TGTGCCAGCAGCGGGTGGACGGCGAACACCGGGGAGCTGTTTTTT. Its protein is CASSGWTANTGELFF.

The chain joins TRBV27 to TRBJ2-7, with a weak D call TRBD1 (7 bases). This CDR3 spans 14 amino acids. CDR1 and CDR2 from the germline V gene are MNHEY and SMNVEV (reference sequence). V dropped 2 bases and J dropped 5 bases, with 13 bases sitting between them. The DNA for the CDR3 is TGTGCCAGCAGTTTAGGAGGGGGCCGGAACGAGCAGTACTTC. This encodes CASSLGGGRNEQYF.

The rearrangement uses TRBV28 and TRBJ2-6; 7 nucleotides agree with TRBD1. Germline values: CDR1 MDHEN, CDR2 SYDVKM. After removal of 6 bases from V and 5 bases from J, the junction contained 4 bases not matched to a gene. CDR3 length: 14 amino acids. CDR3 DNA sequence: TGTGCCAGCAGATCAGGGGGTTGGGCCAACGTCCTGACTTTC. The encoded protein is CASRSGGWANVLTF.

The CDR3 region is CASSLAHGLAGTTYEQYF. CDR3 coding DNA: TGTGCCAGCAGCTTGGCCCACGGACTAGCGGGAACGACATACGAGCAGTACTTC. The genes are TRBV5-4 and TRBJ2-7, with 12 positions matching TRBD2. Germline V gene sequence: CDR1 SGHNT, CDR2 YYREEE (reference sequence). V trimming: 0 bases; J trimming: 4 bases; junction bases outside the gene matches: 11. The length of the CDR3 is 18 residues.

The gene calls are TRBV20-1 and TRBJ1-1; D is unresolved. Germline V gene sequence: CDR1 DFQATT, CDR2 SNEGSKA (reference sequence). This CDR3 has 13 residues. V was cut by 5 bases and J by 1 base, with 11 bases left in between. As DNA, the CDR3 is TGCAGTGCTGCGACTGGGAGGAACACTGAAGCTTTCTTT. It codes for CSAATGRNTEAFF.

At least ten counts were recorded for this clonotype. The gene calls are TRBV7-2 and TRBJ2-7; TRBD2 matches 16 bases. Germline values: CDR1 SGHTA, CDR2 FQGNSA. Trimming cost V 5 bases and J 7 bases; bases outside gene matches: 11. The CDR3 has 17 amino acids. CDR3 protein: CASSNGTSGRAPEEQYF. CDR3 in DNA: TGTGCCAGCAGCAACGGGACTAGCGGGAGGGCTCCGGAGGAGCAGTACTTC.